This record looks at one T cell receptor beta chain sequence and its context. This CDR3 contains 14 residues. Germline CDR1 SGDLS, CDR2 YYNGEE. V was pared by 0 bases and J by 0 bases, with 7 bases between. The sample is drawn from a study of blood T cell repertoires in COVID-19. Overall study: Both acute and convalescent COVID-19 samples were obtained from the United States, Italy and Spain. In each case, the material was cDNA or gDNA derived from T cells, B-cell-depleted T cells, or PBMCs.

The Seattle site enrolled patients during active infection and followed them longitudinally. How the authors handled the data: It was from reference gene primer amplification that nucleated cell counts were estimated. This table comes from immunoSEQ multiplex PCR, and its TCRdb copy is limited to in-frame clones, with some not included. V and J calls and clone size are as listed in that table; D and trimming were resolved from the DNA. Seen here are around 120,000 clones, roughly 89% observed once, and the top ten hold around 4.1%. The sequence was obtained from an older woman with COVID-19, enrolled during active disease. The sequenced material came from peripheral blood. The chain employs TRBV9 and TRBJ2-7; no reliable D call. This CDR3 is CASSVGSSSYEQYF. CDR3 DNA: TGTGCCAGCAGCGTAGGTTCCAGCTCCTACGAGCAGTACTTC.